This T cell receptor beta chain was recovered during a study of PD-1 blockade in classical Hodgkin lymphoma. Study findings and constraints: CD4+ TCR diversity rose significantly by C4D1, and CD8+ TCR diversity did not.

Sequenced by immunoSEQ multiplex PCR; TCRdb stores in-frame clones only, minus some. The sample lists some 12,000 clones, 75% occurring once. All the patients suffered relapse after autologous stem cell transplantation, and brentuximab vedotin exposure differed. With respect to this clone: As yet, its antigen is unknown.

The sequence derives from a human donor with classical Hodgkin lymphoma. The material was peripheral blood mononuclear cells (PBMCs), obtained at baseline.

CDR3 DNA sequence: TGCGCCAGCAGCTCAAGCGGGCCGCTCTACAATGAGCAGTTCTTC. It encodes CASSSSGPLYNEQFF. The chain employs TRBV5-1 and TRBJ2-1, with D perhaps matching TRBD2 (6 bases). This CDR3 has 15 residues. Trimming took 3 bases from V and 3 from J, leaving 13 bases between them. Germline lookup yields CDR1 SGHRS and CDR2 YFSETQ.